A selection of T cell receptor beta chains follows, all from one sample in a study of tumor T cells in aggressive B-cell lymphoma. Repertoires were generated with immunoSEQ multiplex PCR, while TCRdb's copy carries only in-frame clones and drops some. Among roughly 3,000 clones listed, around 87% were seen once. Sequenced input: tumor tissue. The receptors stem from an adult with diffuse large B cell lymphoma. The CDR3 runs from the conserved cysteine through the conserved F or W. Fields, in order: V gene, D gene, clone size, J gene, CDR3 protein, CDR3 DNA. The D gene is left open where the match is weak. Clone sizes are given selectively: once, few, many, or a class where the clone is expanded.

>TRBV29-1|-|-|TRBJ1-2
CSVDPTGGGYTF
TGCAGCGTTGATCCGACAGGAGGCGGCTACACCTTC
>TRBV30|TRBD1|-|TRBJ1-2
CAWSLIRGLGGYTF
TGTGCCTGGAGCCTAATCAGGGGGCTGGGCGGCTACACCTTC
>TRBV5-6|TRBD1|-|TRBJ1-2
CASSLWAGGGYGYTF
TGTGCCAGCAGCTTGTGGGCAGGGGGCGGCTATGGCTACACCTTC
>TRBV30|-|-|TRBJ1-1
CAWSPPSGGLTEAFF
TGTGCCTGGAGTCCCCCATCTGGGGGCCTCACTGAAGCTTTCTTT
>TRBV19|-|few|TRBJ1-2
CASKGGGYTF
TGTGCCAGTAAGGGAGGGGGCTACACCTTC
>TRBV9|-|-|TRBJ2-1
CASSVAVTISYNEQFF
TGTGCCAGCAGCGTAGCGGTCACCATCTCCTACAATGAGCAGTTCTTC
>TRBV6-5|-|once|TRBJ2-6
CASSYSSGSGANVLTF
TGTGCTAGCAGTTACTCCTCAGGCTCTGGGGCCAACGTCCTGACTTTC
>TRBV10-3|TRBD1|-|TRBJ2-5
CAISPDRGYETQYF
TGTGCCATCAGTCCGGACAGGGGTTATGAGACCCAGTACTTC
>TRBV2|TRBD1|-|TRBJ1-2
CASRRDRKANYGYTF
TGTGCCAGCAGGCGGGACAGGAAAGCTAACTATGGCTACACCTTC
>TRBV27|-|-|TRBJ1-2
CASSTPGLRGYTF
TGTGCCAGCAGTACCCCAGGGCTCCGTGGCTACACCTTC
>TRBV19|TRBD1|-|TRBJ1-2
CASIPDRGRGYGYTF
TGTGCCAGTATCCCCGACAGGGGACGCGGCTATGGCTACACCTTC
>TRBV19|-|-|TRBJ2-3
CASTSEGARGDTQYF
TGTGCCAGTACCTCAGAGGGGGCGCGGGGAGATACGCAGTATTTT
>TRBV9|-|-|TRBJ2-3
CASSEQPKITDTQYF
TGTGCCAGCAGCGAACAGCCCAAAATCACAGATACGCAGTATTTT
>TRBV28|-|-|TRBJ1-1
CASIAEDTEAFF
TGTGCCAGCATCGCGGAAGACACTGAAGCTTTCTTT
>TRBV11-1|TRBD1|-|TRBJ1-2
CASSLDTGQIYGYTF
TGTGCCAGCAGCTTAGACACGGGACAGATCTATGGCTACACCTTC
>TRBV5-4|TRBD1|-|TRBJ1-2
CASSRGTAALGYTF
TGTGCCAGCAGCCGGGGGACAGCCGCCCTTGGCTACACCTTC
>TRBV29-1|TRBD2|-|TRBJ2-2
CSVEDRRTSGSRELFF
TGCAGCGTTGAAGACCGAAGGACTAGCGGGAGTCGGGAGCTGTTTTTT